This T cell receptor (beta chain) was recovered during a study of T cell repertoires in aging, cancer and after chemotherapy. Across the whole study: Donor ages fell into six groups from 30 or younger up to 70 or older.

The template was genomic DNA from peripheral blood, not RNA. The CDR3 length is 15 residues. CDR1 and CDR2 from the germline V gene are MNHNY and SVGAGI (reference sequence). The V end was cut by 8 bases, the J end by 0 bases, with 14 bases between. A mixed TRB-A/B primer pool amplified rearranged TRB by multiplex touch-down PCR. A single record per CDR3 protein comes from TCRdb applying MiXCR to the multiplex PCR reads. The profile shows about 13,000 distinct CDR3 sequences, roughly 26% of them singletons. Material: blood. The chain carries TRBV6-6 and TRBJ1-5, with D possibly TRBD1 on 5 matching bases. The clonotype originates from a human donor in good health. This CDR3 is CASSVGVNSNQPQHF. The CDR3 bases are TGTGCCAGCTCCGTAGGGGTCAATAGCAATCAGCCCCAGCATTTT.